This TCR beta chain was observed in a study of blood T cell repertoires in COVID-19. Grouping used clinical history reported by participants in a survey and questionnaire. In germline, CDR1 is SGHTA, CDR2 FQGNSA. V lost 0 bases and J lost 7, with 7 bases in between. This CDR3 is built from 13 residues. Only in-frame clones appear in the TCRdb table, and some are missing; sequencing was by immunoSEQ multiplex PCR. Of about 140,000 clones in the sample, 85% to 90% were seen once. The TCR comes from a man between 60 and 75 years old who had recovered from COVID-19. The rearrangement links TRBV7-2 to TRBJ1-3, with D possibly TRBD1 on 6 matching bases. The sequenced sample was PBMCs or T cells enriched from blood (not recorded which). The CDR3 DNA is TGTGCCAGCAGCTTAGCCAGGGGTAACACCATATATTTT. This encodes CASSLARGNTIYF. Using reference TRBV7-2 and TRBJ1-3 for the parts outside the CDR3, the full variable domain is GAGVSQSPSNKVTEKGKDVELRCDPISGHTALYWYRQSLGQGLEFLIYFQGNSAPDKSGLPSDRFSAERTGGSVSTLTIQRTQQEDSAVYLCASSLARGNTIYFGEGSWLTVV.